This T cell receptor (beta chain) was sequenced in a study of cytomegalovirus exposure and HLA in healthy donors. Whole-study findings and limits: Later work associated roughly 15,000 TCR beta sequences with HLA alleles at 0.05 false discovery rate. About 150 TCR beta chains were listed as cytomegalovirus-associated. Later findings reportedly placed an Asian-associated ancestry cluster below the roughly 670-donor mean for N-insertions.

Note on this clone: The antigen remains undetermined.

The primer mix had 60 Vbeta and 13 Jbeta primers. Clones were sequenced by immunoSEQ multiplex PCR, and TCRdb holds only the in-frame ones, with some missing. The sample shows 99,000 or so clones, almost 80% of them seen only once. The sequencing input was PBMCs. This receptor was obtained from a man aged 60 to 75 in good health and CMV-seropositive.

The CDR3 sequence: CASSGGVQGGTEAFF. In DNA form, the CDR3 reads TGTGCCAGCAGCGGAGGGGTACAGGGAGGGACTGAAGCTTTCTTT. This chain connects TRBV7-8 to TRBJ1-1, with D possibly TRBD1 on 6 matching bases. V gave up 5 bases and J gave up 5 bases, with 18 bases separating them. Germline V CDR1 and CDR2: SGHVS, FQNEAQ. This CDR3 has 15 residues.